This T cell receptor (beta chain) derives from a study of cytomegalovirus exposure and HLA in healthy donors (dated by TCRdb to 2016 to 2017). Study-level background: An earlier analysis of about 530 of the donors reported under 300 Gb of sequence data and around 120 million unique TCR beta sequences obtained from about 170 million T cells. An early release covering just under 650 HLA-typed donors comprised around 300 gigabases of sequencing data and roughly 85 million unique TCR sequences. Of the 350 to 450 genotyped donors, over 65% fell in the genetic ancestry cluster associated with self-reported Caucasian donors. The study aimed to test whether signatures of past pathogen exposure could be identified by cataloging public T cell receptors. Using immunosequencing, the study profiled T cell repertoires from about 620 subjects and related those repertoires to cytomegalovirus serostatus. A separate validation cohort of 100 to 150 different subjects was used in addition to the roughly 720-subject first cohort. High-throughput TCR immunosequencing, statistical association of individual TCRs with disease status, and machine learning were combined to predict cytomegalovirus infection status. In a later analysis, previously published TCR beta repertoires from 550 to 700 donors were re-analyzed and high-resolution HLA genotyping was added so that TCR occurrence patterns could be studied. The later analysis used no new phenotypic data to find candidate immune exposures, relying instead on TCR beta sequences and their occurrence across donors. In an earlier analysis of 587 of the donors, high-throughput TCR beta sequencing was used to judge whether each TCR beta V gene segment behaved as functional or pseudogenic. Donor age, sex, ethnicity and CMV serostatus were collected together with the repertoire data. In a later genetic analysis, genome-wide SNP genotypes for about 60% of the 666 donors were used, and that subset was treated as a discovery cohort. All discovery cohort repertoires had been generated using a single sequencing platform. HLA typing covered class I and class II loci at four-digit resolution. Typing coverage varied by locus: roughly 629-640 donors for A, B, C, DRB1 and DQB1; about 520 for DQA1; about 600 for DPA1; approximately 490 for DPB1. Roughly five DR-DQ haplotypes were handled as single units for association and clustering, since linkage in the cohort was strong. On average, 235,054 unique TCR beta nucleotide sequences were sequenced per donor among several hundred genotyped donors of the cohort, with roughly 18% of those sequences being non-productive. Overall results and qualifications from the work: Most TCR sequences were observed very rarely across donors, whereas some public TCRs were present in many individuals. Correlated functional status among segregating V segments might be attributable to linkage disequilibrium, but an unknown experimental factor could not be ruled out. In a later genetic analysis, a missense DCLRE1C variant was associated with V-gene and J-gene trimming of TCR beta chains, and the association was replicated in an independent cohort. In this cohort, only TCR beta chains were sequenced, and detectable features were limited by the absence of alpha or paired-chain data. In a later analysis, most CMV-associated TCR beta chains were found to appear HLA-restricted, with HLA associations seemingly driven largely by CMV exposure. Because HLA typing was missing for some donors at each locus, association tests included only the typed subset. In the study, approximately 150 TCR beta chains were listed as associated with cytomegalovirus. In an earlier analysis of about 600 of the donors, most TCR beta V segments appeared in productive rearrangements about 90% or about 30% of the time, broadly matching IMGT annotations. In a later genetic analysis, fewer N-insertions in productive TCRs were reported among donors in an Asian-associated ancestry cluster than the roughly 700-donor mean. The authors suggested that the approach could potentially be extended to other disease states and immunological phenotypes. Because counts were too low, about 18 rarely observed V segments, including chromosome 9 orphons, were excluded from the earlier analysis of roughly 580 of the donors. The only immune exposure information available for the cohort was CMV serostatus. The 87-base-pair reads could not distinguish some IMGT-functional V segments, including TRBV6-2 and TRBV6-3, so those segments were excluded. Cytomegalovirus status was reported to be diagnosed by the classifier with high specificity and sensitivity in both the original and validation cohorts. A cluster of highly shared sequence variants was judged likely to be a technical artifact of the sequencing pipeline. Sequencing depth was assumed to be roughly uniform across donors in the presence/absence analyses, though that assumption may not hold. In a later analysis, HLA-associated TCR beta chains were found to be more clonally expanded and to have lower generation probabilities than equally common non-associated chains. In a later analysis, several top co-occurrence clusters were reported to appear linked to parvovirus B19, influenza, CMV and Epstein-Barr virus. A further reported finding was that TCR beta sequences accurately predicted the HLA-A and HLA-B alleles for most subjects in the first cohort. Strong co-occurrence of HLA alleles, especially DR and DQ, made assigning TCR associations to individual alleles difficult. In vitro tests confirmed that three of the cytomegalovirus-associated TCR beta chains recognize cytomegalovirus antigens. In a later analysis, around 15,000 TCR beta sequences were associated with specific HLA alleles at a false discovery rate of 0.05. According to a later analysis, TCR association rates differed among HLA loci, with DRB1 alleles showing the most associated TCRs and HLA-C alleles showing the fewest.

The cohort was made up of approximately 700 healthy bone marrow donors. At the time of sampling, every cohort member was nominally healthy, though immune exposures that went unrecorded were likely present. The donor tested CMV seropositive, placing the donor among the 250 to 350 seropositive members of the cohort. A peripheral blood sample was provided by each donor, and peripheral blood mononuclear cells were used for TCR beta sequencing. The Qiagen DNeasy Blood Extraction Kit was used to extract genomic DNA from the blood cell samples. Worth noting for this clone: Its recognized antigen is unknown. No much larger clone is present one base from it, and per-base qualities are unavailable.

V is reduced by 0 bases and J by 3 bases, leaving a spacing of 15 bases between them. The CDR3 measures 16 amino acids from cysteine to phenylalanine. The only DNA kept is the CDR3, 48 bases in frame from the first base. CDR1 LNHNV and CDR2 YYDKDF were looked up in the germline V gene (reference sequence). Receptor libraries were prepared by the immunoSEQ multiplex PCR assay. A mixture of 60 forward primers for TCR Vbeta segments and 13 reverse primers for TCR Jbeta segments was used in the multiplex PCR. The CDR3 region of rearranged TCR beta genes was amplified from genomic DNA by a multiplex PCR assay. On the Illumina HiSeq System, the amplified TCR beta libraries were sequenced as 87-base-pair reads. From the authors' description of their analysis: Across the 700 or so repertoires, a later analysis counted approximately 75 million unique TCR beta chains, some 11 million of which were shared by at least two donors. A nearest-neighbor algorithm error-corrected the raw reads and collapsed the reads into unique sequences, merging closely related sequences to remove PCR and sequencing errors. To assign V, D and J gene segments, CDR3 sequences were aligned to IMGT reference sequences. For a sequence to be retained, a match of at least six nucleotides to both a V gene segment and a J gene segment was required. Rearrangements were classified as productive when the CDR3 lacked stop codons and remained in frame with V and J, and all other rearrangements were classified as non-productive. CDR3 was defined by IMGT convention, running from the second conserved V-encoded cysteine to the conserved J-encoded phenylalanine. In an earlier analysis of around 540 of the donors, sequences lacking an unambiguous match to a single V gene segment were excluded. An earlier analysis of over 450 of the donors classified V segments as functional when productive rearrangements were above 56.7% and as segregating when the standard deviation between donors was above 5%. A statistical classification framework was built to diagnose cytomegalovirus status from the catalog of TCR beta chain sequences. V and J gene assignment, in a later analysis, came from comparing TCR nucleotide sequences with IMGT/GENE-DB human TR gene sequences. The TCRdist pipeline was used in a later analysis to assign CDR3 sequences and most-parsimonious VDJ recombination scenarios. In a later analysis, every TCR beta chain was defined by the combination of its CDR3 amino acid sequence and its V-gene family, and reads without a unique V-gene family were dropped. As a way to deal with suspected cross-contamination and a sequencing artifact, a later analysis dropped nearly 600 nucleotide sequences that were highly shared and had low generation probability. A later analysis calculated a clonal expansion index for each public chain from normalized within-repertoire ranks of inferred template counts. In a later analysis, generation probabilities were computed using a VDJ recombination model fitted to out-of-frame rearrangements, and the results were checked against IGoR. A later analysis scored TCR-TCR, TCR-HLA and TCR-CMV co-occurrence with hypergeometric tests, applying a repertoire-size bias correction to TCR pairs. To estimate false discovery rates, a later analysis permuted the HLA or CMV assignments 20 times. In a later analysis, co-occurring TCRs were grouped using DBSCAN, and TCRdist sequence similarity was added for clustering within HLA-allele-positive subsets. For co-occurrence clustering, repertoires with fewer than 30,000 or more than 120,000 public chains were excluded, along with five repertoires with anomalous nucleotide sharing. The source is immuneACCESS, and TCRdb retained only in-frame sequences with V and J called. Part of the clones is not carried over; for the studies checked, unresolved V genes explain less than half of this, and the remainder is unexplained. V, J and clone size reflect that table, while D and trimming were determined from the DNA. This sample gives over 150,000 clones in total; roughly 82% of them show up just once. The ten largest clonotypes hold more than 1.3% of the sample.

Sequencing was carried out using PBMCs. The chain links TRBV15 with TRBJ2-7; TRBD1 is a possible D gene, resting on 6 matching bases. This sequence originates from a girl under 18 in good health and CMV-seropositive. The DNA sequence follows: TGTGCCACCAGCAGAGATTCCGGCAGGGGAAGCTACGAGCAGTACTTC. This codes for CATSRDSGRGSYEQYF.